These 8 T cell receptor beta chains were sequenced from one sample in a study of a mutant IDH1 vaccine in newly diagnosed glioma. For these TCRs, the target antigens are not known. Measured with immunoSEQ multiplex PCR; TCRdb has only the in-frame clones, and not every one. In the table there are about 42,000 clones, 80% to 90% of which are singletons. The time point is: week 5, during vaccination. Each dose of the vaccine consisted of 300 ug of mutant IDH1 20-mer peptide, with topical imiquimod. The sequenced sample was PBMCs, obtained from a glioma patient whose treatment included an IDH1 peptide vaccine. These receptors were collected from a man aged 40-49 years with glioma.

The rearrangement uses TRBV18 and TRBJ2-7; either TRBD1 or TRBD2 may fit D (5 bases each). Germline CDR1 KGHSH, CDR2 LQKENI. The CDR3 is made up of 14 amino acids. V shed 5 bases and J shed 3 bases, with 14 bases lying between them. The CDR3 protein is CASSFRDGFYEQYF. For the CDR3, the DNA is TGTGCCAGCTCATTCCGGGACGGATTCTACGAGCAGTACTTC.

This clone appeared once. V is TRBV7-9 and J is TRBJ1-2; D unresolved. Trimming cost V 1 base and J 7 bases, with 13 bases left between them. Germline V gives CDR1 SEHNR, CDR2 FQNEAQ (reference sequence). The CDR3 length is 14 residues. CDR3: CASSLEFTAGGYTF. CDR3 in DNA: TGTGCCAGCAGCTTAGAGTTCACCGCGGGTGGCTACACCTTC.

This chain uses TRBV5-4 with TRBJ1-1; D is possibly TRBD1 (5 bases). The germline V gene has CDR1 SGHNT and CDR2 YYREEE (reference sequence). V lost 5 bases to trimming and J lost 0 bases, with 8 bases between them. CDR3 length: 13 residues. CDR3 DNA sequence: TGTGCCAGCAGGCAGACAGTGAACACTGAAGCTTTCTTT. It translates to CASRQTVNTEAFF.

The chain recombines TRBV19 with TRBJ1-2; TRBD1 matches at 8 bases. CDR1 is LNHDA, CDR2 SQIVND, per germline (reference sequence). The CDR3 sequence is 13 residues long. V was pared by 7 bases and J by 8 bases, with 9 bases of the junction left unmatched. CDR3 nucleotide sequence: TGTGCCAGTATAGGGACAGGTTCGGAAGGCTACACCTTC. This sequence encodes CASIGTGSEGYTF. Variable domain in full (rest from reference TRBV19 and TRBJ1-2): DGGITQSPKYLFRKEGQNVTLSCEQNLNHDAMYWYRQDPGQGLRLIYYSQIVNDFQKGDIAEGYSVSREKKESFPLTVTSAQKNPTAFYLCASIGTGSEGYTFGSGTRLTVV.

The CDR3 bases are TGTGCCAGTAGTACCTGGGCGACAGGGCATAGCAATCAGCCCCAGCATTTT. This codes for CASSTWATGHSNQPQHF. The chain carries TRBV19 and TRBJ1-5, with 7 bases identical to TRBD1. V lost 4 bases and J lost 0; bases outside the gene matches: 9. This CDR3 spans 17 amino acids. The germline V gene encodes CDR1 LNHDA and CDR2 SQIVND (reference sequence).

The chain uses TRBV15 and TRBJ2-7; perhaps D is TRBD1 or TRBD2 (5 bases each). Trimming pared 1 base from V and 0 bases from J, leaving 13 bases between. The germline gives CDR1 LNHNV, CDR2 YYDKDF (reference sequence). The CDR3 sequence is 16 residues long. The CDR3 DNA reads TGTGCCACCAGCAGAGTAGGGACCCATGTCTCCTACGAGCAGTACTTC. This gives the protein CATSRVGTHVSYEQYF.

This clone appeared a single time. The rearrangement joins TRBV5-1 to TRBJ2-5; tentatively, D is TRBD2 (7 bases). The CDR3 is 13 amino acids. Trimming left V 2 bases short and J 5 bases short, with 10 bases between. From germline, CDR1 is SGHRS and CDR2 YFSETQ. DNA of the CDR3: TGCGCCAGCAGCTTTGGGGGGGCGGAGACCCAGTACTTC. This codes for CASSFGGAETQYF.

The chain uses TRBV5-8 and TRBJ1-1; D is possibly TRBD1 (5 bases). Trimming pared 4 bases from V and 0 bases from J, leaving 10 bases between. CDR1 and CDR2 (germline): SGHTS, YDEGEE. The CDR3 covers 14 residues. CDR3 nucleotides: TGTGCCAGCAGCGCTGGGACGGTGAACACTGAAGCTTTCTTT. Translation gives CASSAGTVNTEAFF.